The TCR beta chain described here comes from a study of T cells in Graves' hyperthyroidism and ophthalmopathy. General study points: Most thyroid clonotypes that were expanded above 0.001 also turned up in blood. Ophthalmopathy and stable hyperthyroidism were told apart by a 13 V-J model.

Hyperthyroidism of Graves' type that showed no ophthalmopathy progression within 18 months was stable. With a duration under 2 months, the hyperthyroidism was newly diagnosed in patients aged 18 to 65. There are many counts of this clonotype. Its matching antigen is unknown. Using RNA transcripts as the source, TCR beta CDR3 regions were amplified. The TCR CDR3 was amplified in a first-round RT-PCR using the HTBI primer set. Each CDR3 protein is one row after TCRdb ran MiXCR on the multiplex PCR reads. The data hold roughly 200,000 distinct CDR3 sequences, with around 16% observed a single time. V lost 1 base and J lost 3, with 13 bases in between. CDR1 and CDR2 (germline): MDHEN, SYDVKM. The length of the CDR3 is 15 residues.

Specimen: blood. V and J are TRBV28 and TRBJ2-7; D may be TRBD1 (6 bases). The TCR was taken from a woman in her 50s with Graves' hyperthyroidism. The CDR3: CASSLYRERFYEQYF. The CDR3 nucleotides are TGTGCCAGCAGTTTATACAGGGAGAGATTCTACGAGCAGTACTTC.